The 17 T cell receptor beta chains given below trace back to one sample, sequenced in a study of cytomegalovirus exposure and HLA in healthy donors (dated by TCRdb to the late 2010s). Library prep was done by the immunoSEQ multiplex PCR assay. For the multiplex PCR, a mixture combining 60 forward primers for TCR Vbeta segments and 13 reverse primers for TCR Jbeta segments was used. Here the immuneACCESS table is served through TCRdb, limited to in-frame sequences with V and J called. Missing clones are a known gap in these copies; in checked studies unresolved V genes cover under half, and the rest lacks a known reason. The sample profile shows about 130,000 clones; approximately 82% of them were found once. Approximately 20% of the sample goes to the ten largest clones. Sequencing used PBMCs. The source is a man aged 18 to 35 in good health and CMV-seropositive.

V gene TRBV9 combines with J gene TRBJ2-1, with a tentative D call TRBD2 (6 bases). V lost 0 bases and J 2 bases, leaving 9 bases between the germline ends. Germline-derived CDR1 and CDR2 are SGDLS and YYNGEE. The length of the CDR3 is 15 residues. The DNA of the CDR3 is TGTGCCAGCAGCGTAGATCCGGGGGCCTACAATGAGCAGTTCTTC. Translating gives CASSVDPGAYNEQFF.

The gene calls are TRBV6-4 and TRBJ1-2; TRBD1 matches 11 bases. Germline V gene lookup returns CDR1 MRHNA and CDR2 SNTAGT. The CDR3 length is 18 residues. Unmatched junction bases numbered 6, after V lost 0 bases and J lost 0 bases. The CDR3 spells CASSDSRGQGEANYGYTF. The CDR3 region has the DNA TGTGCCAGCAGTGACTCGAGGGGACAGGGGGAAGCTAACTATGGCTACACCTTC.

The chain combines TRBV29-1 with TRBJ2-7; TRBD1 agrees at 9 bases. Trimming removed 7 bases from V and 6 bases from J; junction bases left unmatched: 10. The CDR3 covers 13 residues. Germline-derived CDR1 and CDR2 are SQVTM and ANQGSEA. The CDR3 region is CSGTGQGAGEQYF. In nucleotides, the CDR3 is TGCAGCGGAACGGGACAGGGTGCCGGCGAGCAGTACTTC.

The V gene is TRBV29-1, the J gene TRBJ2-7, with a weak D call TRBD2 (5 bases). V shed 3 bases and J shed 2 bases, with 8 bases lying between them. This CDR3 spans 12 amino acids. Looked up from germline, CDR1 is SQVTM and CDR2 is ANQGSEA. CDR3 protein: CSVETGTYEQYF. Written as DNA, the CDR3 is TGCAGCGTTGAGACGGGGACCTACGAGCAGTACTTC.

The V gene is TRBV6-5, the J gene TRBJ2-2, with 7 positions matching TRBD2. The CDR3 has 15 amino acids. Looked up from germline, CDR1 is MNHEY and CDR2 is SVGAGI. V was pared by 1 base and J by 6 bases, with 5 bases of the junction left unmatched. The CDR3 DNA sequence: TGTGCCAGCAGTTACTGGGCGGGGGAGTCCGGGGAGCTGTTTTTT. This codes for CASSYWAGESGELFF.

This clone came up a few times. The genes are TRBV7-2 and TRBJ2-5; 12 positions match TRBD2. Germline V gene data show CDR1 as SGHTA and CDR2 as FQGNSA. This CDR3 has 16 residues. The J segment lost 1 base and the V segment lost 4 bases, leaving 4 bases of the junction unmatched. CDR3 protein: CASSSTSGGRQETQYF. The CDR3 coding sequence is TGTGCCAGCAGCTCTACTAGCGGGGGGCGCCAAGAGACCCAGTACTTC.

The chain is built from TRBV5-6 and TRBJ1-2; tentatively, D is TRBD1 (5 bases). The CDR3 is 15 residues long. Trimming cost V 2 bases and J 4 bases, with 15 bases left between them. The germline V gene has CDR1 SGHDT and CDR2 YYEEEE. CDR3 residues: CASSFGGVGGYGYTF. The CDR3, as DNA: TGTGCCAGCAGCTTCGGTGGAGTGGGGGGCTATGGCTACACCTTC.

The CDR3 protein is CASSPRHSNWAFQSNQPQHF. CDR3 bases: TGTGCCAGTAGTCCCCGTCACAGTAATTGGGCCTTTCAAAGCAATCAGCCCCAGCATTTT. J is TRBJ1-5 and V is TRBV19; D not resolved. The V end lost 5 bases, the J end lost 1 base, and 27 bases lay between the germline ends. Germline V gene lookup returns CDR1 LNHDA and CDR2 SQIVND (reference sequence). This CDR3 is 20 amino acids long.

The chain is built from TRBV7-3 and TRBJ2-3; D unresolved. V was clipped by 2 bases and J by 5 bases, with 17 bases between them. This CDR3 contains 16 residues. Germline values: CDR1 SGHTA, CDR2 FQGTGA. The CDR3 here is CASSLETGPGKDTQYF. CDR3 nucleotides: TGTGCCAGCAGCTTAGAGACTGGCCCTGGAAAAGATACGCAGTATTTT.

This clone was observed a single time. The gene calls are TRBV5-4 and TRBJ2-7; perhaps TRBD1 as D (5 bases). Germline values: CDR1 SGHNT, CDR2 YYREEE (reference sequence). Trimming pared 4 bases from V and 3 bases from J, leaving 11 bases between. There are 13 residues in the CDR3. The CDR3 loop reads CASSPGLGYEQYF. CDR3 sequence (DNA): TGTGCCAGCAGCCCAGGGTTAGGCTACGAGCAGTACTTC.

The chain is built from TRBV7-9 and TRBJ1-3; D uncertain. The CDR3 consists of 12 residues. Germline-derived CDR1 and CDR2 are SEHNR and FQNEAQ (reference sequence). Trimming shortened V by 5 bases and J by 4 bases, and 6 bases separated the two germline ends. The CDR3: CASSPSGNTIYF. The CDR3 DNA follows: TGTGCCAGCAGCCCGTCGGGAAACACCATATATTTT. Complete variable domain (other parts from reference TRBV7-9 and TRBJ1-3): DTGVSQNPRHKITKRGQNVTFRCDPISEHNRLYWYRQTLGQGPEFLTYFQNEAQLEKSRLLSDRFSAERPKGSFSTLEIQRTEQGDSAMYLCASSPSGNTIYFGEGSWLTVV.

J is TRBJ1-2 and V is TRBV2; the match to TRBD1 covers 7 bases. The junction had 3 bases not matched to a gene; V was cut back by 4 bases and J by 7 bases. Germline V gene sequence: CDR1 SNHLY, CDR2 FYNNEI. This CDR3 contains 12 residues. CDR3 in DNA: TGTGCCAGCAGTGGACAGGGTGGTGGCTACACCTTC. Its protein product is CASSGQGGGYTF.

The rearrangement uses TRBV4-1 and TRBJ2-3, with 9 bases matching TRBD2. CDR3 size: 21 residues. Germline CDR1 is MGHRA and CDR2 is YSYEKL. V dropped 3 bases and J dropped 1; count of bases not matched to a gene: 20. The CDR3: CASSHPKRGAVETYGTDTQYF. In DNA form, the CDR3 reads TGCGCCAGCAGCCATCCCAAGCGGGGGGCGGTGGAGACGTATGGCACAGATACGCAGTATTTT.

V usage is TRBV12-5 and J usage is TRBJ1-1; 11 bases align to TRBD1. CDR1 is LGHNT, CDR2 FRNRAP, per germline. The CDR3 totals 13 residues. V shed 5 bases and J 11 bases; nucleotides not matched to a gene: 7. The CDR3 reads CASGTDRGRIAFF. The DNA of the CDR3 is TGTGCTAGTGGTACGGACAGGGGGCGCATCGCTTTCTTT.

This chain links TRBV5-1 with TRBJ1-1, with TRBD1 matching over 7 bases. V dropped 0 bases and J dropped 4; count of bases not matched to a gene: 3. The CDR3 contains 14 residues. From germline, CDR1 is SGHRS and CDR2 YFSETQ. The CDR3 spells CASSLDRGFTEAFF. The CDR3 coding sequence is TGCGCCAGCAGCTTGGACAGGGGTTTCACTGAAGCTTTCTTT.

This chain connects TRBV16 to TRBJ1-4, with no clear D. V was shortened by 4 bases and J by 5 bases, with 11 bases between the two germline ends. Germline V CDR1 and CDR2: KGHSY, FQNENV. The CDR3 runs to 14 residues. For the CDR3, the DNA is TGTGCCAGCAGCCGCTGGGAGGAAAATGAAAAACTGTTTTTT. It translates to CASSRWEENEKLFF.

The CDR3 DNA follows: TGTGCCAGCTCCCGGGGGGGCCCTTACAATGAGCAGTTCTTC. It yields the protein CASSRGGPYNEQFF. The V call is TRBV28, the J call TRBJ2-1; 8 nucleotides match TRBD2. Germline V gene sequence: CDR1 MDHEN, CDR2 SYDVKM. V dropped 8 bases and J dropped 4; count of bases not matched to a gene: 7. The CDR3 runs 14 residues.